This TCR beta chain was recovered during a study of identifying expanded T cells in peripheral blood. Study-level findings and limits: Differentially abundant clones: approximately 1.3 between replicates, 16.4 at 2 to 3 weeks, 19 at four. Approximately two-week clone count variance significantly increased as total template count grew.

Using immunoSEQ multiplex PCR, the repertoire was profiled, and TCRdb retains in-frame clones only, with some absent. The sample includes around 84,000 clones, about 87% seen only once; the top ten take approximately 7%. A remark on this clone: The antigen remains undetermined.

Sequenced sample: blood. This clonotype was sampled from a person aged 18-70 years in good health.

CDR3 in DNA: TGCAGCGTTGGGACAGACCTCTTGAACACTGAAGCTTTCTTT. This codes for CSVGTDLLNTEAFF. The V and J genes are TRBV29-1 and TRBJ1-1, with D perhaps TRBD1 (6 bases). CDR1 is SQVTM, CDR2 ANQGSEA, per germline. V was trimmed by 4 bases and J by 0 bases, leaving 12 bases between them. This CDR3 has 14 residues.